A single sample is the source of the 23 T cell receptor beta chains below, sequenced in a study of blood T cell repertoires in COVID-19. Clones were read by immunoSEQ multiplex PCR, and TCRdb kept only the in-frame ones, dropping some. Of about 160,000 clones in the sample, about 90% were seen once. Sequenced sample: peripheral blood. These TCRs come from a man under 40 with COVID-19, enrolled during active disease.

This clone has only one observation. The sample carries other DNA sequences with the same CDR3. This chain uses TRBV19 with TRBJ1-1, with unresolved D. Trimming took 3 bases from V and 6 from J, leaving 8 bases between them. The CDR3 covers 12 residues. In germline, CDR1 is LNHDA, CDR2 SQIVND (reference sequence). Written as DNA, the CDR3 is TGTGCCAGTAGTATTGGCGGAGCTGAAGCTTTCTTT. Its protein is CASSIGGAEAFF. The full variable domain, rest sourced from reference TRBV19 and TRBJ1-1, is DGGITQSPKYLFRKEGQNVTLSCEQNLNHDAMYWYRQDPGQGLRLIYYSQIVNDFQKGDIAEGYSVSREKKESFPLTVTSAQKNPTAFYLCASSIGGAEAFFGQGTRLTVV.

This clone was picked up one time. V gene TRBV19 combines with J gene TRBJ2-7; perhaps TRBD2 as D (6 bases). CDR1 is LNHDA, CDR2 SQIVND, per germline (reference sequence). There are 16 residues in the CDR3. Trimming left V 6 bases short and J 5 bases short, with 23 bases between. Here the CDR3 DNA reads TGTGCCAGTAGCCTCGGTTGGGGGGACCCGTCTCACGAGCAGTACTTC. Translated, it gives CASSLGWGDPSHEQYF.

The genes are TRBV5-1 and TRBJ1-4, with D possibly being TRBD1 (5 bases). Germline CDR1 reads SGHRS; CDR2 reads YFSETQ. Trimming took 0 bases from V and 8 from J, leaving 11 bases between them. This CDR3 has 14 residues. The CDR3 is CASSLAGVEEKLFF. For the CDR3, the DNA is TGCGCCAGCAGCTTGGCGGGGGTGGAGGAAAAACTGTTTTTT.

This clone was recorded many times. V gene TRBV9 combines with J gene TRBJ2-3, with 10 bases identical to TRBD1. CDR3 size: 15 residues. The V gene end was trimmed by 4 bases and the J gene end by 3 bases; junction bases not matched to a gene: 5. The germline V gene encodes CDR1 SGDLS and CDR2 YYNGEE. CDR3 region: CASSYGQGVTDTQYF. The CDR3 DNA sequence: TGTGCCAGCAGCTACGGACAGGGGGTTACAGATACGCAGTATTTT.

This chain links TRBV5-1 with TRBJ1-1; D possibly corresponds to TRBD1 (5 bases). Between the trimmed V and J ends, which lost 0 bases and 8 bases, there was a span of 14 bases. Germline CDR1 SGHRS, CDR2 YFSETQ. CDR3 size: 14 residues. This CDR3 reads CASSLAWGSPEAFF. In nucleotides, the CDR3 is TGCGCCAGCAGCTTGGCCTGGGGCTCTCCCGAAGCTTTCTTT.

The chain combines TRBV2 with TRBJ1-1; D is unresolved. The CDR3 has 14 residues. Trimming removed 6 bases from V and 6 bases from J, with 17 bases in between. CDR1 and CDR2 from the germline V gene are SNHLY and FYNNEI. The DNA of the CDR3 is TGTGCCAGCAGCGCAATGGAGGGTGGGGCTGAAGCTTTCTTT. Protein sequence: CASSAMEGGAEAFF.

CDR3 amino acids: CASRPGLISGLADTQYF. DNA of the CDR3: TGTGCCAGCAGACCAGGGTTAATCTCTGGTTTGGCAGATACGCAGTATTTT. This chain connects TRBV27 to TRBJ2-3, with D possibly matching TRBD1 (5 bases). With 6 bases removed from V and 4 bases from J, the gap between germline ends came to 23 bases. In germline, CDR1 is MNHEY, CDR2 SMNVEV (reference sequence). CDR3 size: 17 residues.

The V and J genes are TRBV4-3 and TRBJ1-2; D gene unclear. Trimming stripped 0 bases from V and 3 bases from J, with 5 bases between. The germline V gene encodes CDR1 LGHNA and CDR2 YSLEER. CDR3 length: 13 amino acids. In nucleotides, the CDR3 is TGCGCCAGCAGCCAAGATCAATACTATGGCTACACCTTC. Translation gives CASSQDQYYGYTF.

This chain connects TRBV5-1 to TRBJ2-1; D not resolved. This CDR3 comprises 14 residues. Germline lookup yields CDR1 SGHRS and CDR2 YFSETQ. Deletions cut 4 bases from V and 10 bases from J, with 18 bases between. This chain's CDR3 is CASSAVPPRPEQFF. CDR3 coding DNA: TGCGCCAGCAGCGCCGTTCCTCCTAGACCAGAGCAGTTCTTC.

The V and J genes are TRBV11-1 and TRBJ2-7; D is perhaps TRBD2 (5 bases). CDR1 SGHAT and CDR2 FQDESV come from the germline V gene (reference sequence). There are 14 residues in the CDR3. V shed 5 bases and J shed 2 bases, with 13 bases lying between them. This chain's CDR3 is CASSPDYNTYEQYF. CDR3 bases: TGTGCCAGCAGCCCCGACTACAATACCTACGAGCAGTACTTC.

This clone has only one observation. The chain joins TRBV11-3 to TRBJ2-5, with TRBD2 matching 7 bases. This CDR3 has 13 residues. In germline, CDR1 is SGHNT, CDR2 YENEEA. V dropped 6 bases and J dropped 4; count of bases not matched to a gene: 5. The CDR3 reads CASRDGGGETQYF. DNA for the CDR3: TGTGCCAGCAGGGACGGCGGGGGAGAGACCCAGTACTTC.

This chain connects TRBV2 to TRBJ1-2, with a tentative D call TRBD1 (6 bases). The germline V and J ends were trimmed by 0 bases and 4 bases, with 9 bases remaining between them. Looked up from germline, CDR1 is SNHLY and CDR2 is FYNNEI. CDR3 length: 14 amino acids. The CDR3 nucleotides are TGTGCCAGCAGTGAAGCTGGGGGCACCTATGGCTACACCTTC. Translated: CASSEAGGTYGYTF.

CDR3 loop: CASSYSLGRGKKLFF. CDR3 nucleotides: TGTGCCAGCAGTTACTCGCTGGGGAGAGGGAAAAAACTGTTTTTT. The rearrangement joins TRBV6-5 to TRBJ1-4; unclear D gene. V was pared by 0 bases and J by 9 bases, with 14 bases between. Germline assignment: CDR1 MNHEY and CDR2 SVGAGI. This CDR3 region has 15 residues.

The rearrangement links TRBV7-2 to TRBJ1-2, with TRBD1 matching 7 bases. The V gene end was trimmed by 4 bases and the J gene end by 1 base; junction bases not matched to a gene: 3. This CDR3 has 14 amino acids. CDR1 and CDR2 from the germline V gene are SGHTA and FQGNSA. The CDR3 sequence: CASSWDSLNYGYTF. The CDR3 bases are TGTGCCAGCAGCTGGGACAGCCTTAACTATGGCTACACCTTC.

With respect to this clone: The same CDR3 also results from other DNA sequences found in this sample. This chain connects TRBV5-1 to TRBJ2-5; perhaps TRBD1 as D (5 bases). This CDR3 region has 14 residues. Germline V lookup: CDR1 SGHRS, CDR2 YFSETQ. Trimming took 0 bases from V and 4 from J, leaving 10 bases between them. CDR3 loop: CASSLAGQGETQYF. The DNA for the CDR3 is TGCGCCAGCAGCTTGGCCGGGCAGGGAGAGACCCAGTACTTC. The variable domain in full, completed from reference TRBV5-1 and TRBJ2-5, reads KAGVTQTPRYLIKTRGQQVTLSCSPISGHRSVSWYQQTPGQGLQFLFEYFSETQRNKGNFPGRFSGRQFSNSRSEMNVSTLELGDSALYLCASSLAGQGETQYFGPGTRLLVL.

To note about this clone: This sample includes further DNA sequences coding for the same CDR3. The V and J genes are TRBV20-1 and TRBJ2-7, with D possibly being TRBD1 (5 bases). Trimming left V 3 bases short and J 5 bases short, with 8 bases between. The CDR3 is 11 amino acids. Germline loops: CDR1 DFQATT, CDR2 SNEGSKA (reference sequence). CDR3 amino acids: CSASSGHEQYF. CDR3 coding DNA: TGCAGTGCTAGTTCAGGGCACGAGCAGTACTTC.

In this sample, this clone turned up once. The chain recombines TRBV5-8 with TRBJ2-3, with 12 nucleotides matching TRBD1. The germline gives CDR1 SGHTS, CDR2 YDEGEE. The CDR3 spans 18 residues. Trimming took 5 bases from V and 5 from J; bases not matched to a gene: 15. CDR3 region: CASRTGTGGSLSRDTQYF. The CDR3 DNA follows: TGTGCCAGCAGGACCGGGACAGGGGGCTCTCTCAGCCGAGATACGCAGTATTTT.

The V call is TRBV3-1 (or the pseudogene TRBV3-2), the J call TRBJ2-3, with TRBD2 matching 12 bases. Trimming at V came to 4 bases and at J to 1 base, leaving 6 bases not matched to a gene. CDR3 length equals 17 residues. Germline V gene data show CDR1 as LGHDT and CDR2 as YNNKEL (reference sequence). CDR3 sequence: CASSPRLAGEGTDTQYF. The CDR3 DNA reads TGTGCCAGCAGCCCGAGACTAGCGGGAGAGGGCACAGATACGCAGTATTTT.

This clone was recorded once. The gene calls are TRBV5-1 and TRBJ2-7; tentatively, D is TRBD2 (6 bases). Germline V gene data show CDR1 as SGHRS and CDR2 as YFSETQ. V gave up 0 bases and J gave up 5 bases, with 15 bases separating them. The length of the CDR3 is 15 residues. CDR3 sequence reads: CASSLDEGRIDEQYF. The CDR3 DNA sequence: TGCGCCAGCAGCTTGGATGAGGGGAGGATTGACGAGCAGTACTTC.

The CDR3 region has the DNA TGTGCCAGCAGCCCCGACTTATTACAGGGGCCGGACACTGAAGCTTTCTTT. Encoded protein: CASSPDLLQGPDTEAFF. The J gene is TRBJ1-1, the V gene TRBV14; 7 positions agree with TRBD1. Germline assignment: CDR1 SGHDN and CDR2 FVKESK. The CDR3 consists of 17 residues. Trimming cost V 4 bases and J 3 bases; bases outside gene matches: 14. Variable domain in full (rest from reference TRBV14 and TRBJ1-1): EAGVTQFPSHSVIEKGQTVTLRCDPISGHDNLYWYRRVMGKEIKFLLHFVKESKQDESGMPNNRFLAERTGGTYSTLKVQPAELEDSGVYFCASSPDLLQGPDTEAFFGQGTRLTVV.

The rearrangement links TRBV24-1 to TRBJ1-2; 9 positions match TRBD1. This CDR3 spans 16 amino acids. Germline V gene data show CDR1 as KGHDR and CDR2 as SFDVKD. V trimming: 0 bases; J trimming: 4 bases; junction bases outside the gene matches: 5. In DNA form, the CDR3 reads TGTGCCACCAGTGATTTGCAGGGGACAGGGAGCTATGGCTACACCTTC. Protein: CATSDLQGTGSYGYTF.

This rearrangement joins TRBV18 to TRBJ2-7, with 7 bases matching TRBD2. The V segment lost 9 bases and the J segment 10 bases; nucleotides outside the gene matches: 6. The CDR3 is 10 amino acids. CDR1 is KGHSH, CDR2 LQKENI, per germline. CDR3 bases: TGTGCCAGTTGGGAGGGTACCCAGTACTTC. This encodes CASWEGTQYF.

V and J are TRBV10-3 and TRBJ2-3; 11 bases are a match to TRBD1. V lost 5 bases to trimming and J lost 3 bases; unmatched junction nucleotides: 7. The CDR3 extends over 16 amino acids. Looked up from germline, CDR1 is ENHRY and CDR2 is SYGVKD. CDR3 nucleotides: TGTGCCATCAGTCTCAGGACAGGGGGCGCGACAGATACGCAGTATTTT. Residues: CAISLRTGGATDTQYF.